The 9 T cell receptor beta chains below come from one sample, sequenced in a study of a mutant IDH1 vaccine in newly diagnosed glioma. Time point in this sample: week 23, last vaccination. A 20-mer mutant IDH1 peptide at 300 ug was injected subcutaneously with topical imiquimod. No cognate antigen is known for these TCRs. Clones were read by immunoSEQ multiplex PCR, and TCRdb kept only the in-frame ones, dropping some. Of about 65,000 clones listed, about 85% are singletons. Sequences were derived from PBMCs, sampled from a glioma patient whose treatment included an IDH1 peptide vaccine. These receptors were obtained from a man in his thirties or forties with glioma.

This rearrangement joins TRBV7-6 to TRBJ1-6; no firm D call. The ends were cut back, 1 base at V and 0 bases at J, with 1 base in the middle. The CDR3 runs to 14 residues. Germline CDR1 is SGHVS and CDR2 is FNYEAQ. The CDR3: CASSLGSYNSPLHF. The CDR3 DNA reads TGTGCCAGCAGCTTAGGCTCCTATAATTCACCCCTCCACTTT.

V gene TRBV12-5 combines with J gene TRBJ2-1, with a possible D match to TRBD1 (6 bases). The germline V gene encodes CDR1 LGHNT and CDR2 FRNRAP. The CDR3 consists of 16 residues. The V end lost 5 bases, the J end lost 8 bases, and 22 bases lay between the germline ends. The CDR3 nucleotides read TGTGCTAGTGGTCCCTCCGGGACACTACTAAGGGATGAGCAGTTCTTC. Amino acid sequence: CASGPSGTLLRDEQFF. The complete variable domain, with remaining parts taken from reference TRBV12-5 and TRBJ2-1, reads DARVTQTPRHKVTEMGQEVTMRCQPILGHNTVFWYRQTMMQGLELLAYFRNRAPLDDSGMPKDRFSAEMPDATLATLKIQPSEPRDSAVYFCASGPSGTLLRDEQFFGPGTRLTVL.

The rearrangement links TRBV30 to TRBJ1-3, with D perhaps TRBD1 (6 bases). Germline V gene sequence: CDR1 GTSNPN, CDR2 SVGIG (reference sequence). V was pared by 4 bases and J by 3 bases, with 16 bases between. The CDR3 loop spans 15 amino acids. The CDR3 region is CAWTTHRVDGNTIYF. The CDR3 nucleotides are TGTGCCTGGACCACACACAGGGTTGATGGAAACACCATATATTTT.

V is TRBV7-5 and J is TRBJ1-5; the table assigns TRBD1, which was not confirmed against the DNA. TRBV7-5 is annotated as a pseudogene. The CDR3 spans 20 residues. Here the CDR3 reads CVRSLEEGDSHTYSNQPQHF. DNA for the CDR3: TGTGTCAGAAGCTTAGAGGAGGGGGACAGCCATACGTATAGCAATCAGCCCCAGCATTTT.

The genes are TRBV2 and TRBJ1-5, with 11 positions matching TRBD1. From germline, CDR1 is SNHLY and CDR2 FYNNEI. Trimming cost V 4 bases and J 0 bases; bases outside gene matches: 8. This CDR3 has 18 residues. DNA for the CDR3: TGTGCCAGCAGTGGCCGGGACAGGGGGGAATATAGCAATCAGCCCCAGCATTTT. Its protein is CASSGRDRGEYSNQPQHF.

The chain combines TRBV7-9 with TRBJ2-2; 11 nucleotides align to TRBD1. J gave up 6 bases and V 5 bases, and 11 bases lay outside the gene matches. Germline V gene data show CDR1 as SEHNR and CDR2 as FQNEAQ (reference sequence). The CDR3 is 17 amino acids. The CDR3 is CASSARTGGSSAGELFF. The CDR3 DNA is TGTGCCAGCAGCGCCCGGACAGGGGGCAGTTCGGCCGGGGAGCTGTTTTTT.

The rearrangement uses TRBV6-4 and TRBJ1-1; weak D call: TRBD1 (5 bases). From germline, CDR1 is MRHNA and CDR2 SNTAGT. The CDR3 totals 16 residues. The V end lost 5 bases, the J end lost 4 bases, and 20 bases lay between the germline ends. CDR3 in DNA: TGTGCCAGCAGTCCTACCTCAGGGTTACCCAGCACTGAAGCTTTCTTT. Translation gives CASSPTSGLPSTEAFF.

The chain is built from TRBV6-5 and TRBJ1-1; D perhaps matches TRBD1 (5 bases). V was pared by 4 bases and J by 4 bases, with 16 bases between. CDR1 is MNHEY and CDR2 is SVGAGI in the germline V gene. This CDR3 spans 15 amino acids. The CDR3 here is CASSLLGGGSTEAFF. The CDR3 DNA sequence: TGTGCCAGCAGTTTACTCGGGGGAGGGTCCACTGAAGCTTTCTTT.

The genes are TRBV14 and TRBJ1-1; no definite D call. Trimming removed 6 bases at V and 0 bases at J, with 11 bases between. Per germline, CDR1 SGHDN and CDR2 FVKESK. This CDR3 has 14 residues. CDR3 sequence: CASSARRMNTEAFF. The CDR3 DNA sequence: TGTGCCAGCAGTGCCAGGCGAATGAACACTGAAGCTTTCTTT.